A single sample gave rise to the 11 T cell receptor beta chains below, sequenced in a study of T cells in Graves' hyperthyroidism and ophthalmopathy. The CDR3 regions of TCR beta were amplified from RNA transcripts. First-round RT-PCR with HTBI primers amplified the TCR CDR3 region. TCRdb passed the multiplex PCR reads through MiXCR, listing each CDR3 protein once. Among roughly 240,000 distinct CDR3 sequences listed, over 20% were seen once. Sequences were obtained from blood. All receptors come from a woman in her forties with Graves' ophthalmopathy.

This clonotype was found many times. An end of the junction differs from the germline gene, which may be a read error. The chain links TRBV6-1 to TRBJ2-2, with a tentative D call TRBD1 (5 bases). Germline values: CDR1 MNHNS, CDR2 SASEGT. CDR3 size: 14 residues. CDR3 sequence: CTSSRTLNTGELFF. In DNA form, the CDR3 reads TGTACCAGCAGTAGGACACTAAACACCGGGGAGCTGTTTTTT.

This clonotype has more than one count but fewer than ten. One base away lies a much larger clone, so this may be a sequencing read error. The CDR3 reads CASSFLRQGENTEDFF. Here the CDR3 DNA reads TGTGCCAGCAGCTTTCTCCGACAGGGTGAAAACACTGAAGATTTCTTT. This chain connects TRBV7-3 to TRBJ1-1; TRBD1 matches at 7 bases. CDR1 and CDR2 (germline): SGHTA, FQGTGA. This CDR3 is built from 16 residues. The full variable domain, completed using reference TRBV7-3 and TRBJ1-1, is GAGVSQTPSNKVTEKGKYVELRCDPISGHTALYWYRQSLGQGPEFLIYFQGTGAADDSGLPNDRFFAVRPEGSVSTLKIQRTERGDSAVYLCASSFLRQGENTEDFFGQGTRLTVV.

This clonotype has ten or more counts. This rearrangement joins TRBV15 to TRBJ2-7; D might be TRBD2 (6 bases). Germline V CDR1 and CDR2: LNHNV, YYDKDF (reference sequence). V lost 1 base and J lost 3, with 13 bases in between. The length of the CDR3 is 15 residues. The CDR3 DNA sequence: TGTGCCACCAGCAGAGTCCGGGACTCATGCTACGAGCAGTACTTC. This codes for CATSRVRDSCYEQYF. Looking up the rest from reference TRBV15 and TRBJ2-7 gives the full variable domain: DAMVIQNPRYQVTQFGKPVTLSCSQTLNHNVMYWYQQKSSQAPKLLFHYYDKDFNNEADTPDNFQSRRPNTSFCFLDIRSPGLGDTAMYLCATSRVRDSCYEQYFGPGTRLTVT.

The V gene is TRBV6-1, the J gene TRBJ1-5; TRBD1 is a possible D gene (5 bases). Trimming removed 3 bases at V and 1 base at J, with 10 bases between. From germline, CDR1 is MNHNS and CDR2 SASEGT. CDR3 length: 15 residues. This CDR3 is CASSEQGLSNQPQHF. The DNA of the CDR3 is TGTGCCAGCAGTGAGCAGGGTTTGAGCAATCAGCCCCAGCATTTT.

J is TRBJ2-7 and V is TRBV10-2, with TRBD1 as a possible D gene (6 bases). V gave up 7 bases and J gave up 2 bases, with 12 bases separating them. Per germline, CDR1 WSHSY and CDR2 SAAADI. The CDR3 loop spans 13 amino acids. The CDR3 sequence: CASNQGPPYEQYF. CDR3 bases: TGCGCCAGCAACCAGGGGCCTCCCTACGAGCAGTACTTC.

In regard to this clonotype: A junction end diverges from the germline sequence, so it may reflect a read error. The chain recombines TRBV27 with TRBJ2-2; TRBD2 matches at 8 bases. The length of the CDR3 is 16 residues. Germline loops: CDR1 MNHEY, CDR2 SMNVEV (reference sequence). The CDR3, as DNA: TGTGCCAGCAATTTATTCGCGGGAGGGAACACCGGGGAGCTGTTTTTT. Translating gives CASNLFAGGNTGELFF.

This clonotype was seen at least ten times. The chain couples TRBV29-1 to TRBJ2-2; perhaps TRBD2 as D (6 bases). V was trimmed by 4 bases and J by 2 bases, leaving 14 bases between them. The CDR3 runs to 15 residues. CDR1 and CDR2 (germline): SQVTM, ANQGSEA. The CDR3 DNA reads as TGCAGCGTTGCTGACGGGACTTACAACACCGGGGAGCTGTTTTTT. This sequence encodes CSVADGTYNTGELFF.

This sequence joins TRBV6-1 and TRBJ1-6; D may be TRBD1 (6 bases). The CDR3 is 14 amino acids. Germline V gene sequence: CDR1 MNHNS, CDR2 SASEGT. Trimming pared 6 bases from V and 6 bases from J, leaving 12 bases between. The CDR3: CASSKGQPNSPLHF. The CDR3 nucleotides are TGTGCCAGCAGCAAAGGACAGCCTAATTCACCCCTCCACTTT.

In its sample, this clonotype was seen many times. The chain links TRBV4-2 to TRBJ2-4; D ambiguous. V was shortened by 1 base and J by 7 bases, with 8 bases between the two germline ends. The CDR3 consists of 13 residues. Germline CDR1 is LGHNA and CDR2 is YNFKEQ. The CDR3 region is CASSQAVLNIQYF. DNA of the CDR3: TGTGCCAGCAGCCAAGCGGTGCTTAACATTCAGTACTTC.

This clonotype appeared many times. The V call is TRBV27, the J call TRBJ1-5; 8 bases match TRBD1. The CDR3 runs 18 residues. After removal of 1 base from V and 6 bases from J, the junction contained 14 bases not matched to a gene. Looked up from germline, CDR1 is MNHEY and CDR2 is SMNVEV (reference sequence). CDR3 region: CASSLYGPGGAWGQPQHF. Written as DNA, the CDR3 is TGTGCCAGCAGTTTATACGGACCAGGGGGCGCATGGGGTCAGCCCCAGCATTTT.

J is TRBJ2-5 and V is TRBV4-2; no reliable D call. The CDR3 length is 15 residues. Germline loops: CDR1 LGHNA, CDR2 YNFKEQ. V lost 6 bases and J lost 2, with 16 bases in between. This CDR3 is CASSESLNQQETQYF. CDR3 in DNA: TGTGCCAGCAGTGAATCCCTGAACCAGCAAGAGACCCAGTACTTC.